Reported below is one T cell receptor (beta chain). Its target antigen remains unknown. No base-level quality is on record; no much larger clone is a single base apart. Every donor in the study was a healthy Caucasian. Three pairs of female monozygotic twins, all aged about 18 to 30 years, made up the twin cohort. Peripheral blood mononuclear cells were used as the source from which RNA for TCR libraries was isolated. This specimen comes from a study of identical twins (dated by TCRdb to 2016 to 2017). With regard to the full study: TCR alpha and beta repertoires from monozygotic twins, unrelated adults of various ages and cord blood were deep-sequenced to test whether fetal clonotypes persist. To rule out contamination, the twin experiments were replicated at different times with different library preparation protocols.

Library creation used 5' RACE. Sequencing used an Illumina HiSeq 2000. Template switching introduced a universal primer binding site; the final cDNA contained a unique molecular identifier, enabling accurate counting of TCR cDNA molecules. Specific primers in the conserved constant-segment region were used to synthesize first-strand cDNA for TCR alpha and beta chains. Each cDNA library was double barcoded, with a SMART-Mk sample barcode plus Illumina barcodes, to control for contamination. Two successive PCR steps introduced TruSeq adapter sequences along with Illumina sample barcodes. Sequencing of the TCR alpha and beta cDNA libraries was done on the Illumina HiSeq platform using custom primers. The original methods were these. Raw reads were processed with MiGEC to extract unique molecular identifiers, and MiXCR was used to determine CDR3 positions. Recombination models were inferred per individual with the repgenHMM and IGoR tools using an EM algorithm. The analysis of shared clonotypes was done with the tcR package in R, with sharing normalized by the product of cloneset sizes. To study raw recombination without the effects of thymic and clonal selection, out-of-frame nonproductive sequences were analyzed. Clones were called with MiXCR by TCRdb after fastp trimmed the public reads at Q25, and only in-frame beta chains were retained. Each entry merges the rows of one CDR3 protein and shows their most common DNA and genes. Here the V and J calls rest on TCRdb's processing, not on the authors' analysis. The sample table lists a few hundred thousand distinct CDR3 sequences, 9.5% to 10% of them with a count of one. The ten largest make up around 3% of the sample.

CDR3 length: 13 amino acids, cysteine to phenylalanine. Here the CDR3 DNA is all that survives: 39 bases in frame from base 1. The V and J ends are trimmed by 2 bases and 9 bases, leaving 14 bases between them. The germline V gene encodes CDR1 DFQATT and CDR2 SNEGSKA (reference sequence). Broader findings and caveats from the paper: Conclusions relied on cross-sectional statistical analysis, since the same donors could not be followed over many years. Out-of-frame TCR alpha sequences shared between twins showed an excess of low generation-probability sequences compared with coincidental sharing between unrelated individuals. In monozygotic twins, out-of-frame TCR alpha sharing was systematically underestimated by recombination models, although the models agreed with sharing between unrelated individuals. Invariant T cells such as MAIT and iNKT could partly confound zero-insertion analyses, although diverse VJ usage argued against such confounding for most clonotypes. Fewer insertions were carried by abundant cord blood beta clonotypes, a similar but weaker trend appeared in young adult naive repertoires, and no such trend appeared in memory repertoires. Excess twin sharing in beta out-of-frame sequences was weaker because fewer shared sequences lowered the signal-to-noise ratio.

These data are also associated with another study on yellow fever vaccine responses in identical twins. The second paper further reports: According to the authors, in identical twins the way T cells responded to vaccination appeared partly convergent and partly personalized. In the study, vaccine-responding T cell clones were precisely tracked in identical twins.

Sequencing was performed on PBMCs. The sequence joins TRBV20-1 to TRBJ1-5; the D gene lacks a confident call. This sequence was found in a woman between 18 and 30 years old in good health. The CDR3 here reads CSARKLLWGPQHF. The nucleotide sequence is TGCAGTGCTAGAAAACTCCTCTGGGGGCCCCAGCATTTT.